These T cell receptor beta chains were read from a single sample in a study of blood T cell repertoires in COVID-19. Profiling relied on immunoSEQ multiplex PCR, and the TCRdb table lists in-frame clones only, not all of them. The profile shows about 140,000 clones, 84% of them singletons. Sample: peripheral blood. These receptors were collected from a human donor in a cohort sampled during active COVID-19. Both conserved end residues are part of each CDR3. The D gene is left open where the match is weak. Not all rows give a size; the values are once, few, many and, for expanded clones, a class.

>TRBJ1-1|NA|TRBV2|NA
TGTGCCAGCAGTGTTGAGACAGTAAACACTGAAGCTTTCTTT
CASSVETVNTEAFF
>TRBJ2-1|TRBD2|TRBV4-2|NA
TGTGCCAGCAGCCGACATTCGGGACTAGCGGGGGGGACAAATGAGCAGTTCTTC
CASSRHSGLAGGTNEQFF
>TRBJ1-1|NA|TRBV29-1|NA
TGCAGCGTTGTGGGGGAGGGTACGGGCACTGAAGCTTTCTTT
CSVVGEGTGTEAFF
>TRBJ1-5|TRBD1|TRBV7-6|NA
TGTGCCAGCAGCTTAGAGGCAGGGGGGTACAATCAGCCCCAGCATTTT
CASSLEAGGYNQPQHF
>TRBJ2-3|NA|TRBV11-3|NA
TGTGCCAGCAGCTTCGGTTTCGGAGGTCCTGCAGATACGCAGTATTTT
CASSFGFGGPADTQYF
>TRBJ2-3|TRBD2|TRBV9|NA
TGTGCCAGCAGCGTAGGGCTAGCGGGGGCTTCCTTTACGCAGTATTTT
CASSVGLAGASFTQYF
>TRBJ1-5|TRBD1|TRBV7-2|NA
TGTGCCAGCAGCGACCGGGACAGGGGCCCTAATCAGCCCCAGCATTTT
CASSDRDRGPNQPQHF
>TRBJ2-7|NA|TRBV28|NA
TGTGCCAGCACCGACTCCAGAAGCTCCTACGAGCAGTACTTC
CASTDSRSSYEQYF
>TRBJ1-2|TRBD1|TRBV5-5|NA
TGTGCCAGCAGCTTGGACAGGGGGCCTGGCTACACCTTC
CASSLDRGPGYTF
>TRBJ2-3|TRBD2|TRBV9|NA
TGTGCCAGCAGCGTAGAAGGTAGCGGGGTCACAGATACGCAGTATTTT
CASSVEGSGVTDTQYF
>TRBJ2-3|NA|TRBV29-1|NA
TGCAGCGTTGTCCGCGCGGGGGCCACAGATACGCAGTATTTT
CSVVRAGATDTQYF
>TRBJ2-1|TRBD2|TRBV3-1/TRBV3-2|NA
TGTGCCAGCAGCCTCGGGGGGACGTCCTACAATGAGCAGTTCTTC
CASSLGGTSYNEQFF
>TRBJ2-4|TRBD1|TRBV7-2|many
TGTGCCAGCAGCCCCGGTCCGGACAGGGGAGCCAAAAACATTCAGTACTTC
CASSPGPDRGAKNIQYF
>TRBJ1-2|TRBD1|TRBV19|NA
TGTGCCAGTACCCAAGCCGGGACAGACTATGGCTACACCTTC
CASTQAGTDYGYTF
>TRBJ1-2|TRBD1|TRBV3-1/TRBV3-2|NA
TGTGCCAGCAGCCAAGACTATGAAGGGGGCCGTGGCTACACCTTC
CASSQDYEGGRGYTF
>TRBJ1-6|NA|TRBV4-1|few
TGCGCCAGCAGCCAGGCCCGCACCCTCCACTTT
CASSQARTLHF
>TRBJ2-2|NA|TRBV19|NA
TGTGCCAGTAGCCCCTACCCGGGAGGGGAGCTGTTTTTT
CASSPYPGGELFF
>TRBJ2-2|NA|TRBV6-5|NA
TGTGCCAGCAGTTACCTGACAGTTCCGAACACCGGGGAGCTGTTTTTT
CASSYLTVPNTGELFF
>TRBJ2-2|TRBD2|TRBV3-1/TRBV3-2|once
TGTGCCAGCAGCCAAGCACTAGCGGGGGACCTGTTGAACACCGGGGAGCTGTTTTTT
CASSQALAGDLLNTGELFF
>TRBJ2-7|TRBD2|TRBV11-3|few
TGTGCCAGCAGCTTAGAAGCGGGGGCCTCCTACGAGCAGTACTTC
CASSLEAGASYEQYF
>TRBJ2-2|NA|TRBV19|NA
TGTGCCAGTAGTCTCAAGGACAGTAACACCGGGGAGCTGTTTTTT
CASSLKDSNTGELFF
>TRBJ1-2|NA|TRBV5-1|few
TGCGCCAGCAGCTCAGCAGGGTATGATGGCTACACCTTC
CASSSAGYDGYTF
>TRBJ1-2|NA|TRBV11-1|NA
TGTGCCAGCAGCTTAGCAGGACAGAATGGCTACACCTTC
CASSLAGQNGYTF
>TRBJ1-5|NA|TRBV27|once
TGTGCCAGCAGCCCCGAATCGGGACTAGGCCAGCCCCAGCATTTT
CASSPESGLGQPQHF
>TRBJ2-7|NA|TRBV9|NA
TGTGCCAGCAGCGTAGGTCTCCTACCCGAGCAGTACTTC
CASSVGLLPEQYF
>TRBJ1-3|NA|TRBV19|NA
TGTGCCAGTAAGGAGTCAGCGGGGCCGCTTCTCGGGGACACCATATATTTT
CASKESAGPLLGDTIYF
>TRBJ1-1|NA|TRBV2|NA
TGTGCCAGCAAAGAGACAGTGATGAACACTGAAGCTTTCTTT
CASKETVMNTEAFF
>TRBJ1-4|TRBD1|TRBV19|NA
TGTGCCAGTAGTACTATGGACAGGGCTGAAAAACTGTTTTTT
CASSTMDRAEKLFF
>TRBJ2-7|TRBD1|TRBV3-1/TRBV3-2|NA
TGTGCCAGCAGCCTGGGACAGGGGTTCAACTACGAGCAGTACTTC
CASSLGQGFNYEQYF
>TRBJ2-6|TRBD1|TRBV18|NA
TGTGCCAGCTCACCAAACTCACAGGGGGCAGGTGGGGCCAACGTCCTGACTTTC
CASSPNSQGAGGANVLTF
>TRBJ2-1|TRBD2|TRBV14|NA
TGTGCCAGCAGCCTAGCGGGCTCCCCCTACAATGAGCAGTTCTTC
CASSLAGSPYNEQFF
>TRBJ1-5|NA|TRBV30|once
TGTGCCTGGAGTGTTCGGGGAAACCAGCCCCAGCATTTT
CAWSVRGNQPQHF
>TRBJ1-3|TRBD1|TRBV15|few
TGTGCCACCAGCAGAGATCGGGACAGTACTGGAAACACCATATATTTT
CATSRDRDSTGNTIYF
>TRBJ1-1|NA|TRBV12-3/TRBV12-4|NA
TGTGCCAGCAGTTTTCCTTGGAACACTGAAGCTTTCTTT
CASSFPWNTEAFF
>TRBJ1-6|NA|TRBV5-1|few
TGCGCCAGCAGCTTGGAGGGGCCCCATAATTCACCCCTCCACTTT
CASSLEGPHNSPLHF
>TRBJ2-2|NA|TRBV20-1|NA
TGCAGTGCTAGTGCCGTGAACACCGGGGAGCTGTTTTTT
CSASAVNTGELFF
>TRBJ2-7|NA|TRBV7-9|NA
TGTGCCAGCGGCGCCCGAGGGGGCTCCTACGAGCAGTACTTC
CASGARGGSYEQYF
>TRBJ1-3|NA|TRBV7-9|NA
TGTGCCAGCAGCCCTGCTGGGCAGTTGGGAAACACCATATATTTT
CASSPAGQLGNTIYF
>TRBJ2-7|NA|TRBV11-3|NA
TGTGCCAGCAGCTTAGGGACAGATTCCTACGAGCAGTACTTC
CASSLGTDSYEQYF
>TRBJ1-5|NA|TRBV7-6|NA
TGTGCCAGCAGCGCCCAAGAAGGGGGGCCCCAGCATTTT
CASSAQEGGPQHF
>TRBJ2-7|NA|TRBV10-3|NA
TGTGCCAGAAGCAGGACACAACACTACGAGCAGTACTTC
CARSRTQHYEQYF
>TRBJ1-1|NA|TRBV29-1|once
TGCAGCGTTGCAAGGGGAGGGGACACTGAAGCTTTCTTT
CSVARGGDTEAFF
>TRBJ2-7|NA|TRBV18|medium-sized
TGTGCCAGCTCTCAGGAACGCTACGAGCAGTACTTC
CASSQERYEQYF
>TRBJ1-3|NA|TRBV7-9|few
TGTGCCAGGGGGGCCCCAGAGGGAAACACCATATATTTT
CARGAPEGNTIYF
>TRBJ2-7|TRBD1|TRBV7-3|NA
TGTGCCAGCAGCTCGGGGACAGAGATAACCTACGAGCAGTACTTC
CASSSGTEITYEQYF
>TRBJ2-5|NA|TRBV3-1/TRBV3-2|NA
TGTGCCAGCAGAGCGCGGGGCCACCAAGAGACCCAGTACTTC
CASRARGHQETQYF
>TRBJ2-7|TRBD2|TRBV6-1|NA
TGTGCCAGCAGTGAAACCGCGGGGGGGAGCGAGCAGTACTTC
CASSETAGGSEQYF
>TRBJ1-5|NA|TRBV19|NA
TGTGCCAGTAGTACCTCAGATCAGCCCCAGCATTTT
CASSTSDQPQHF
>TRBJ2-7|NA|TRBV18|NA
TGTGCCAGCTCACCACTTCCCCCAGCGGGCGATAGACTAAACTCCTACGAGCAGTACTTC
CASSPLPPAGDRLNSYEQYF
>TRBJ1-4|TRBD1|TRBV28|once
TGTGCCAGCAGTTTATCACAGGGGGCTAAGACTAATGAAAAACTGTTTTTT
CASSLSQGAKTNEKLFF
>TRBJ2-7|TRBD2|TRBV30|NA
TGTGCCTGGACGGCGGGGGGGCCGGGAGAGCAGTACTTC
CAWTAGGPGEQYF
>TRBJ2-1|TRBD1|TRBV7-6|NA
TGTGCCAGCAGCTCACCGGACAGGGGTAATGAGCAGTTCTTC
CASSSPDRGNEQFF
>TRBJ2-5|TRBD2|TRBV7-2|NA
TGTGCCAGCAGCATACCTAGCGGGGGGGCGGAGACCCAGTACTTC
CASSIPSGGAETQYF
>TRBJ1-2|NA|TRBV5-6|NA
TGTGCCAGCAGCTTCAGTGGCAGAAACTATGGCTACACCTTC
CASSFSGRNYGYTF
>TRBJ1-1|NA|TRBV18|NA
TGTGCCAGCTCACCAAAGAGCGGGAACACTGAAGCTTTCTTT
CASSPKSGNTEAFF